This T cell receptor beta chain was sequenced during a study of T-cell reconstitution after alpha-beta-depleted transplantation in children. Unique molecular identifiers tagged the TCRbeta library. TCRdb recomputed calls from the PCR reads with MiXCR, one row per CDR3 protein. This sample has about 980,000 distinct CDR3 sequences, with around 30% found just once. Trimming removed 0 bases from V and 4 bases from J, with 13 bases in between. Looked up from germline, CDR1 is MNHEY and CDR2 is SVGAGI. The CDR3 spans 16 residues. Sample: PBMCs, mostly from graft donor cells, taken 360 days after TCRalphabeta/CD19-depleted stem cell transplant. The TCR was taken from a boy under two years old who had a stem cell transplant for SCID, so the T cells may come from the graft donor. The chain links TRBV6-5 to TRBJ2-1, with D maybe TRBD2 (5 bases). The DNA of the CDR3 is TGTGCCAGCAGTTACTCCCTCGGGGAGCGGTACAATGAGCAGTTCTTC. It yields the protein CASSYSLGERYNEQFF.